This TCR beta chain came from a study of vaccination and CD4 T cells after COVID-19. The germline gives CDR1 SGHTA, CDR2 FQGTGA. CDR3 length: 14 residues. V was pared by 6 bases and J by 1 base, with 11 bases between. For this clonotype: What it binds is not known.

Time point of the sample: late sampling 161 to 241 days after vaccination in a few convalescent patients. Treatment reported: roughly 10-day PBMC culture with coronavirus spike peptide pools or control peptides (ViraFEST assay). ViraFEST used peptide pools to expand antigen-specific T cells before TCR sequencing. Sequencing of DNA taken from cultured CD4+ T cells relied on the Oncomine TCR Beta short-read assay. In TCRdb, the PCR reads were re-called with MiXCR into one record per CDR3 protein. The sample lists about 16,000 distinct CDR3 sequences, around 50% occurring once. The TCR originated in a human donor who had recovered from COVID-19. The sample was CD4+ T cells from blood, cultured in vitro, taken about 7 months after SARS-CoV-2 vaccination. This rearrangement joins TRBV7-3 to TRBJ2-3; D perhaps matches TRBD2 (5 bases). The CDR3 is CASRHHSGTDTQYF. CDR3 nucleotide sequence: TGTGCCAGCAGGCATCATAGCGGCACAGATACGCAGTATTTT.